These 27 T cell receptor beta chains were sequenced from one sample in a study of blood T cells in healthy people across ages. The use of a sample-barcoded 5' primer and a J-beta primer mix characterized a second PCR of roughly 7 to 11 cycles. TCRdb reanalysed the 5' RACE reads using MiXCR and keeps one entry per CDR3 protein. Among 700,000 to 900,000 distinct CDR3 sequences listed, under 30% were seen once. The sample was also reused in another study, on T cells of mothers and their children.

Sample: blood. All receptors come from a boy younger than 18 in good health.

V is TRBV7-9 and J is TRBJ1-4, with D possibly TRBD1 on 5 matching bases. The germline CDR1 and CDR2 sequences are SEHNR and FQNEAQ (reference sequence). The CDR3 spans 13 residues. V lost 2 bases and J lost 8, with 9 bases in between. CDR3 residues: CASSLPGWEKLFF. CDR3 in DNA: TGTGCCAGCAGCTTACCAGGGTGGGAAAAACTGTTTTTT.

This clonotype was seen more than once but under ten times. The J gene is TRBJ1-1, the V gene TRBV20-1, with 8 bases identical to TRBD1. J was trimmed by 3 bases and V by 1 base; bases with no gene match: 4. CDR1 and CDR2 from the germline V gene are DFQATT and SNEGSKA (reference sequence). This CDR3 is built from 14 residues. The chain's CDR3 is CSARAGGEDTEAFF. DNA of the CDR3: TGCAGTGCTAGAGCAGGGGGCGAAGACACTGAAGCTTTCTTT.

This clonotype turned up a few times. The chain has TRBV7-3 and TRBJ2-1, with TRBD2 matching 14 bases. This CDR3 spans 16 amino acids. CDR1 is SGHTA and CDR2 is FQGTGA in the germline V gene. The trim removed 5 bases at V and 9 bases at J, leaving 9 bases unmatched. The chain's CDR3 is CASSAGLAGGLSEQFF. The CDR3 DNA reads as TGTGCCAGCAGCGCTGGACTAGCGGGGGGACTTAGTGAGCAGTTCTTC. The full variable domain, its missing parts supplied by reference TRBV7-3 and TRBJ2-1, is GAGVSQTPSNKVTEKGKYVELRCDPISGHTALYWYRQSLGQGPEFLIYFQGTGAADDSGLPNDRFFAVRPEGSVSTLKIQRTERGDSAVYLCASSAGLAGGLSEQFFGPGTRLTVL.

In this sample, this clonotype turned up a few times. This chain connects TRBV5-1 to TRBJ1-6, with D perhaps TRBD1 (5 bases). This CDR3 spans 15 amino acids. V dropped 4 bases and J dropped 8 bases, with 16 bases sitting between them. Germline V gene lookup returns CDR1 SGHRS and CDR2 YFSETQ. DNA for the CDR3: TGCGCCAGCAGCCCTATAGGACATAGCGATTCACCCCTCCACTTT. This gives the protein CASSPIGHSDSPLHF. Combining the CDR3 with reference TRBV5-1 and TRBJ1-6 gives the whole variable domain KAGVTQTPRYLIKTRGQQVTLSCSPISGHRSVSWYQQTPGQGLQFLFEYFSETQRNKGNFPGRFSGRQFSNSRSEMNVSTLELGDSALYLCASSPIGHSDSPLHFGNGTRLTVT.

The chain recombines TRBV10-3 with TRBJ2-3; no reliable D call. Germline assignment: CDR1 ENHRY and CDR2 SYGVKD. This CDR3 spans 13 amino acids. Trimming took 9 bases from V and 2 from J, leaving 12 bases between them. The CDR3 reads CAILPGPTDTQYF. In DNA, the CDR3 is TGTGCCATTTTACCGGGCCCCACAGATACGCAGTATTTT.

The chain links TRBV10-3 to TRBJ1-5, with D possibly TRBD1 on 6 matching bases. Per germline, CDR1 ENHRY and CDR2 SYGVKD. Deletions cut 4 bases from V and 0 bases from J, with 10 bases between. The CDR3 has 15 amino acids. CDR3 residues: CAISAGDISNQPQHF. For the CDR3, the DNA is TGTGCCATCAGTGCTGGGGACATTAGCAATCAGCCCCAGCATTTT.

The chain has TRBV29-1 and TRBJ2-1, with 9 bases that match TRBD1. With V trimmed by 3 bases and J by 2 bases, 5 bases remained unmatched. CDR3 size: 15 residues. CDR1 is SQVTM, CDR2 ANQGSEA, per germline. CDR3 nucleotides: TGCAGCGTTGAGAAGAGGACAGGGGCCTACAATGAGCAGTTCTTC. This codes for CSVEKRTGAYNEQFF.

The chain is built from TRBV28 and TRBJ1-5; TRBD1 matches 8 bases. This CDR3 is built from 15 residues. The germline CDR1 and CDR2 sequences are MDHEN and SYDVKM. Trimming removed 6 bases from V and 4 bases from J; junction bases left unmatched: 8. This CDR3 is CASSTTRQGNQPQHF. The CDR3 DNA follows: TGTGCCAGCAGCACGACCCGACAGGGGAATCAGCCCCAGCATTTT.

The CDR3 DNA reads TGCGCCAGCAGCTTAACAGCGAATGAGCAGTTCTTC. It encodes CASSLTANEQFF. J is TRBJ2-1 and V is TRBV5-1, with no clear D. In germline, CDR1 is SGHRS, CDR2 YFSETQ. The CDR3 runs 12 residues. V gave up 2 bases and J gave up 7 bases, with 7 bases separating them.

The sample holds a few counts of this clonotype. CDR3 nucleotides: TGTGCTACATGGGCTAGGGATGAGCAGTTCTTC. It is translated as CATWARDEQFF. The chain joins TRBV2 to TRBJ2-1; no clear D. CDR1 is SNHLY and CDR2 is FYNNEI in the germline V gene. The CDR3 is 11 residues long.

There are a few counts of this clonotype. The V call is TRBV20-1, the J call TRBJ1-3, with 7 nucleotides matching TRBD1. The CDR3 has 14 amino acids. With V trimmed by 5 bases and J by 4 bases, 8 bases remained unmatched. The germline V gene has CDR1 DFQATT and CDR2 SNEGSKA (reference sequence). In DNA form, the CDR3 reads TGCAGTGCTCGCCGACTGGGACAGGGAAACACCATATATTTT. Its protein is CSARRLGQGNTIYF.

This clonotype turned up a few times. The chain is built from TRBV12-3 or TRBV12-4 and TRBJ1-6; no firm D call. Trimming took 6 bases from V and 8 from J, leaving 11 bases between them. The CDR3 consists of 13 residues. The CDR3: CASRTEEYSPLHF. The CDR3 DNA is TGTGCCAGCAGGACCGAGGAATATTCACCCCTCCACTTT.

This clonotype has only a few counts. The chain employs TRBV5-1 and TRBJ2-1; 7 bases are shared with TRBD2. The CDR3 runs to 15 residues. CDR1 and CDR2 (germline): SGHRS, YFSETQ. The V segment lost 3 bases and the J segment 3 bases; nucleotides outside the gene matches: 6. CDR3 sequence (DNA): TGCGCCAGCAGCTCCCGGGGGGTTAGCTACAATGAGCAGTTCTTC. Translated, it gives CASSSRGVSYNEQFF. The full variable domain, its missing parts supplied by reference TRBV5-1 and TRBJ2-1, is KAGVTQTPRYLIKTRGQQVTLSCSPISGHRSVSWYQQTPGQGLQFLFEYFSETQRNKGNFPGRFSGRQFSNSRSEMNVSTLELGDSALYLCASSSRGVSYNEQFFGPGTRLTVL.

The chain carries TRBV20-1 and TRBJ2-1; D remains ambiguous. The J call is in doubt because the DNA end fits TRBJ2-5 better. The germline gives CDR1 DFQATT, CDR2 SNEGSKA (reference sequence). The CDR3 totals 13 residues. CDR3: CSARDSQQETQYF. The CDR3 region has the DNA TGCAGTGCTAGAGATAGCCAGCAAGAGACCCAGTACTTC.

V gene TRBV5-1 combines with J gene TRBJ2-5; D call uncertain. The V gene lost 4 bases and the J gene lost 2 bases, with 6 bases spanning the gap. This CDR3 comprises 12 residues. Germline-derived CDR1 and CDR2 are SGHRS and YFSETQ. The CDR3 bases are TGCGCCAGCAGCATCTATCAAGAGACCCAGTACTTC. Translated, it gives CASSIYQETQYF.

This chain uses TRBV5-1 with TRBJ2-7; tentative D call: TRBD1 (6 bases). Germline V lookup: CDR1 SGHRS, CDR2 YFSETQ. The germline V and J ends were trimmed by 4 bases and 1 base, with 21 bases remaining between them. The CDR3 spans 17 residues. CDR3 amino acids: CASSPWRQAILSYEQYF. CDR3 sequence (DNA): TGCGCCAGCAGCCCTTGGCGACAGGCTATACTATCCTACGAGCAGTACTTC.

This clonotype was seen only a few times. A much more abundant neighbour one base away suggests this may be a read error. The gene calls are TRBV10-1 and TRBJ2-2; D possibly corresponds to TRBD2 (5 bases). There are 13 residues in the CDR3. Per the germline V gene, CDR1 is WNHNN and CDR2 is SYGVQD (reference sequence). CDR3: CAGSESYGGQLFF. The CDR3 DNA reads TGCGCCGGCAGTGAGTCGTACGGCGGGCAGCTGTTTTTT.

This clonotype was detected a few times. The chain recombines TRBV3-1 with TRBJ2-7; 8 bases are a match to TRBD2. V gave up 10 bases and J gave up 4 bases; unmatched junction bases: 9. Germline CDR1 LGHDT, CDR2 YNNKEL (reference sequence). This CDR3 comprises 13 residues. DNA of the CDR3: TGTGCCACTTCACTCCGCGGGGGGTACGAGCAGTACTTC. It is translated as CATSLRGGYEQYF.

In its sample, this clonotype was seen once. The chain carries TRBV7-9 and TRBJ2-5; D might be TRBD1 or TRBD2, each matching 5 bases. The CDR3 has 13 amino acids. Between the trimmed V and J ends, which lost 10 bases and 0 bases, there was a span of 12 bases. The germline V gene has CDR1 SEHNR and CDR2 FQNEAQ (reference sequence). Here the CDR3 DNA reads TGTGCCACCCGGGACGGCTACCAAGAGACCCAGTACTTC. Its protein product is CATRDGYQETQYF.

This chain joins TRBV6-1 and TRBJ2-5; TRBD2 agrees at 9 bases. The J call may be faulty, since TRBJ2-7 better matches the DNA end. The CDR3 is 16 residues long. CDR1 and CDR2 (germline): MNHNS, SASEGT. The CDR3 spells CASSPYTSGQSYEQYF. The DNA of the CDR3 is TGTGCCAGCAGTCCCTATACTAGCGGGCAGTCCTACGAGCAGTACTTC.

CDR3 nucleotide sequence: TGTGCCAGCAGTATGGATCCCCAGGCCTACGAGCAGTACTTC. Its protein product is CASSMDPQAYEQYF. This sequence joins TRBV28 and TRBJ2-7, with D uncertain. CDR3 length: 14 amino acids. Germline V gene data show CDR1 as MDHEN and CDR2 as SYDVKM. Trimming shortened V by 5 bases and J by 2 bases, and 13 bases separated the two germline ends. The complete variable domain, with remaining parts taken from reference TRBV28 and TRBJ2-7, reads DVKVTQSSRYLVKRTGEKVFLECVQDMDHENMFWYRQDPGLGLRLIYFSYDVKMKEKGDIPEGYSVSREKKERFSLILESASTNQTSMYLCASSMDPQAYEQYFGPGTRLTVT.

This clonotype was detected a few times. V is TRBV5-1 and J is TRBJ2-5; the D gene is possibly TRBD2 (6 bases). Trimming shortened V by 2 bases and J by 5 bases, and 16 bases separated the two germline ends. Germline assignment: CDR1 SGHRS and CDR2 YFSETQ. CDR3 length equals 15 residues. This CDR3 reads CASSFQRGSGETQYF. CDR3 bases: TGCGCCAGCAGCTTTCAACGGGGGAGTGGGGAGACCCAGTACTTC.

The rearrangement links TRBV4-1 to TRBJ1-2; possibly TRBD1 for D (6 bases). This CDR3 spans 14 amino acids. V lost 2 bases and J lost 2, with 9 bases in between. Germline CDR1 and CDR2: MGHRA and YSYEKL. Written as DNA, the CDR3 is TGCGCCAGCAGCCAACCGGGGGCGAACTATGGCTACACCTTC. It specifies CASSQPGANYGYTF.

A few counts support this clonotype. The CDR3 nucleotides read TGTGCCAGCAGCTTCTTGGCGGGGGATTTCTACGAGCAGTACTTC. This translates into CASSFLAGDFYEQYF. V and J are TRBV7-9 and TRBJ2-7, with 7 nucleotides matching TRBD2. V was pared by 3 bases and J by 3 bases, with 8 bases of the junction left unmatched. The CDR3 totals 15 residues. Germline CDR1 and CDR2: SEHNR and FQNEAQ (reference sequence).

This chain joins TRBV15 and TRBJ2-7; D uncertain. The CDR3 is made up of 15 amino acids. The germline gives CDR1 LNHNV, CDR2 YYDKDF (reference sequence). Deletions cut 3 bases from V and 3 bases from J, with 15 bases between. The CDR3 region is CATSREHGLGYEQYF. In nucleotides, the CDR3 is TGTGCCACCAGCAGGGAACACGGCCTAGGCTACGAGCAGTACTTC. Full variable domain (missing parts from reference TRBV15 and TRBJ2-7): DAMVIQNPRYQVTQFGKPVTLSCSQTLNHNVMYWYQQKSSQAPKLLFHYYDKDFNNEADTPDNFQSRRPNTSFCFLDIRSPGLGDTAMYLCATSREHGLGYEQYFGPGTRLTVT.

This clonotype has only a few counts. The chain has TRBV5-1 and TRBJ1-1; maybe TRBD1 (5 bases). Trimming shortened V by 4 bases and J by 4 bases, and 17 bases separated the two germline ends. CDR1 and CDR2 (germline): SGHRS, YFSETQ. This CDR3 has 15 residues. The DNA for the CDR3 is TGCGCCAGCAGCCCCGAAGGGGTTGTCGGCACTGAAGCTTTCTTT. It is translated as CASSPEGVVGTEAFF.

V is TRBV28 and J is TRBJ2-2, with TRBD1 matching over 7 bases. CDR3 length: 14 amino acids. The germline gives CDR1 MDHEN, CDR2 SYDVKM. Losses at the gene ends were 2 bases for V and 7 bases for J; bases not matched to a gene: 4. The CDR3 is CASSLGQVIGELFF. The CDR3 nucleotides read TGTGCCAGCAGTTTAGGACAGGTCATCGGGGAGCTGTTTTTT. The whole variable domain, filled in from reference TRBV28 and TRBJ2-2, reads DVKVTQSSRYLVKRTGEKVFLECVQDMDHENMFWYRQDPGLGLRLIYFSYDVKMKEKGDIPEGYSVSREKKERFSLILESASTNQTSMYLCASSLGQVIGELFFGEGSRLTVL.